The entry below describes one T cell receptor (beta chain). Its specificity is not known. These data come from a study of somatic mutations in cytotoxic T cells in rheumatoid arthritis. Study-wide context: It was right after diagnosis, before any treatment, that patient blood (30 ml EDTA) was drawn. Study results and caveats: Neither rheumatoid arthritis patients nor age-matched healthy controls had significantly different CD8+ T-cell clonality from the other group. Rheumatoid arthritis patients showed CD8+ clonality increasing with age, unlike healthy controls.

Germline-derived CDR1 and CDR2 are MGHRA and YSYEKL. V shed 3 bases and J shed 3 bases, with 12 bases lying between them. The CDR3 is 14 amino acids. Generated by immunoSEQ multiplex PCR, the TCRdb table keeps only in-frame clones and is missing some. Of 9,500 to 11,000 clones in the sample, 70% to 90% were seen once. V is TRBV4-1 and J is TRBJ2-7; tentative D call: TRBD1 (5 bases). Sequencing was performed on CD8+ T cells sorted from blood. This receptor was obtained from an adult with rheumatoid arthritis. The CDR3 bases are TGCGCCAGCAGCCACGACGAGCAGGGCTACGAGCAGTACTTC. Its translation is CASSHDEQGYEQYF.